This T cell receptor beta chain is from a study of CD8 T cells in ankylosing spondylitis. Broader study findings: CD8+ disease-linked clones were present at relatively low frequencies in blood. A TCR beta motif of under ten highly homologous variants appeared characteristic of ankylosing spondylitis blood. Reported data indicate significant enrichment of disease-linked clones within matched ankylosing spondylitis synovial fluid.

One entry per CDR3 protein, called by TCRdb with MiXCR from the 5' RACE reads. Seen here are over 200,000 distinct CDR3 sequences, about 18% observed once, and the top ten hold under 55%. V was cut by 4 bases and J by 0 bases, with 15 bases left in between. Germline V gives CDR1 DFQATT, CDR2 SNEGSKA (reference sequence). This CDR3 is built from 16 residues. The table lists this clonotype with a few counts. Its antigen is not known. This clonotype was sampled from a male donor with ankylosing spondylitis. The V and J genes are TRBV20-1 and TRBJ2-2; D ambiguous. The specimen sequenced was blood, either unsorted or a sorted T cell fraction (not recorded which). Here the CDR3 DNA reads TGCAGTGCTAACCTCCTCCGCACCGCGAACACCGGGGAGCTGTTTTTT. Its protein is CSANLLRTANTGELFF.